The 12 T cell receptor beta chains below come from one sample, sequenced in a study of identical twins. Via MiXCR, TCRdb re-called the 5' RACE reads, giving one row per CDR3 protein. The table lists 450,000 or so distinct CDR3 sequences, 14% of them singletons. Separately, the same data were catalogued under a study of yellow fever vaccine responses in identical twins.

The sequenced material came from CD4+ T cells sorted from blood. These receptors originate from a woman younger than 35 in good health.

The J gene is TRBJ2-7, the V gene TRBV7-2; 8 bases are a match to TRBD1. The CDR3 length is 15 residues. Germline V gene lookup returns CDR1 SGHTA and CDR2 FQGNSA. V gave up 4 bases and J gave up 6 bases; unmatched junction bases: 11. CDR3 nucleotide sequence: TGTGCCAGCAGCTCTCGGACAGGGTCAACCTCCGAGCAGTACTTC. This gives the protein CASSSRTGSTSEQYF.

The table lists this clonotype with a few counts. This rearrangement joins TRBV25-1 to TRBJ1-5; D may be TRBD1 (6 bases). Per germline, CDR1 MGHDK and CDR2 SYGVNS. V was cut by 3 bases and J by 1 base, with 10 bases left in between. This CDR3 comprises 15 residues. DNA of the CDR3: TGTGCCAGCAGTGACGGACAGACGAGCAATCAGCCCCAGCATTTT. It encodes CASSDGQTSNQPQHF.

This clonotype has only a few counts. The rearrangement uses TRBV28 and TRBJ2-5, with 7 nucleotides matching TRBD1. Looked up from germline, CDR1 is MDHEN and CDR2 is SYDVKM. The CDR3 is made up of 14 amino acids. The DNA of the CDR3 is TGTGCTTCTACCGGGACAGTCCTTAAAGAGACCCAGTACTTC. It specifies CASTGTVLKETQYF.

The chain links TRBV20-1 to TRBJ2-1, with TRBD1 matching over 9 bases. Germline-derived CDR1 and CDR2 are DFQATT and SNEGSKA (reference sequence). The length of the CDR3 is 16 residues. J lost 4 bases, V lost 0 bases, and 7 bases had no gene match. The CDR3, as DNA: TGCAGTGCTAGAGACCCCGGGACAGGGCATTACAATGAGCAGTTCTTC. Protein product: CSARDPGTGHYNEQFF.

The genes are TRBV5-5 and TRBJ2-7; tentatively, D is TRBD1 or TRBD2 (5 bases each). Trimming removed 4 bases at V and 4 bases at J, with 15 bases between. The CDR3 contains 14 residues. Germline V gives CDR1 SGHKS, CDR2 YYEKEE (reference sequence). In DNA form, the CDR3 reads TGTGCCAGCAGCCGGGACGGAATTATTTACGAGCAGTACTTC. It codes for CASSRDGIIYEQYF.

Here the CDR3 DNA reads TGTGCCAGCAGGTTAACTAGCGAAATGCGGAATGAGCAGTTCTTC. Its translation: CASRLTSEMRNEQFF. This chain uses TRBV7-2 with TRBJ2-1, with 7 nucleotides matching TRBD2. Germline V gene data show CDR1 as SGHTA and CDR2 as FQGNSA. V lost 6 bases to trimming and J lost 7 bases; unmatched junction nucleotides: 12. The CDR3 loop spans 15 amino acids.

The table lists this clonotype with a few counts. The V and J genes are TRBV5-1 and TRBJ1-6, with a weak D call TRBD1 (5 bases). CDR1 is SGHRS and CDR2 is YFSETQ in the germline V gene. CDR3 length: 16 amino acids. The V gene lost 0 bases and the J gene lost 3 bases, with 10 bases spanning the gap. The CDR3 reads CASSLVGHNYNSPLHF. The CDR3 DNA sequence: TGCGCCAGCAGCTTGGTAGGACACAACTATAATTCACCCCTCCACTTT.

There are a few counts of this clonotype. The rearrangement uses TRBV6-1 and TRBJ1-3; D might be TRBD1 (5 bases). Trimming removed 6 bases at V and 0 bases at J, with 15 bases between. In germline, CDR1 is MNHNS, CDR2 SASEGT. The CDR3 is 16 amino acids. The CDR3 is CASSAKGPISGNTIYF. Here the CDR3 DNA reads TGTGCCAGCAGCGCCAAGGGACCGATCTCTGGAAACACCATATATTTT.

About this clonotype: At one boundary the junction diverges from the germline segment, which might be a read error. The chain joins TRBV29-1 to TRBJ2-3; D is tentatively TRBD1 or TRBD2 (5 bases each). Germline V gene data show CDR1 as SQVTM and CDR2 as ANQGSEA. There are 14 residues in the CDR3. The CDR3 bases are TGCAGCGTTGAAAAGCCAGGGACCACAGATACACAGTATTTT. It translates to CSVEKPGTTDTQYF.

V gene TRBV7-3 combines with J gene TRBJ1-1; 7 bases line up with TRBD1. V gave up 6 bases and J gave up 8 bases; unmatched junction bases: 6. The CDR3 is made up of 12 amino acids. CDR1 is SGHTA, CDR2 FQGTGA, per germline. The CDR3 is CASSKDRLEAFF. The CDR3 coding sequence is TGTGCCAGCAGTAAGGACAGGCTGGAAGCTTTCTTT.

The genes are TRBV20-1 and TRBJ2-7; D not resolved. The CDR3 has 13 residues. The germline CDR1 and CDR2 sequences are DFQATT and SNEGSKA (reference sequence). V lost 0 bases to trimming and J lost 3 bases, with 9 bases between them. CDR3 nucleotide sequence: TGCAGTGCTAGAGAGGGTAGGAACTACGAGCAGTACTTC. It specifies CSAREGRNYEQYF.

In DNA, the CDR3 is TGTGCCACCAGCAGAGATCTCAGCGGAGGCACAGATACGCAGTATTTT. It encodes CATSRDLSGGTDTQYF. This chain uses TRBV15 with TRBJ2-3; tentatively, D is TRBD2 (5 bases). Trimming removed 0 bases at V and 1 base at J, with 11 bases between. CDR1 is LNHNV, CDR2 YYDKDF, per germline (reference sequence). This CDR3 has 16 amino acids.